These T cell receptor beta chains were read from a single sample in a study of T cell responses to AZD1222 COVID-19 vaccine. Here immunoSEQ multiplex PCR was the method, and the copy in TCRdb shows in-frame clones only, minus some. The sample shows around 120,000 clones, around 94% of them seen only once. Material: peripheral blood, obtained on day 0 of AZD1222 vaccination. The receptor set was obtained from an adult in good health. The CDR3 runs from the conserved cysteine through the conserved F or W. Each record gives: J gene, clone size, V gene, D gene, CDR3 DNA, CDR3 protein. The D gene is left open where the match is weak. Clone sizes are given selectively: once, few, many, or a class where the clone is expanded.

j_gene: TRBJ2-6; abundance: .; v_gene: TRBV7-9; d_gene: .; CDR3nt: TGTGCCAGCAGCTTCGGGGTACCTGGGGCCAACGTCCTGACTTTC; CDR3aa: CASSFGVPGANVLTF
j_gene: TRBJ2-7; abundance: .; v_gene: TRBV6-5; d_gene: TRBD1; CDR3nt: TGTGCCAGCAGTCCTAACCGGGACAGCACCTACGAGCAGTACTTC; CDR3aa: CASSPNRDSTYEQYF
j_gene: TRBJ1-5; abundance: .; v_gene: TRBV10-3; d_gene: .; CDR3nt: TGTGCCATCAGTGAGTCTGCCGAGGAGCCCCAGCATTTT; CDR3aa: CAISESAEEPQHF
j_gene: TRBJ2-7; abundance: .; v_gene: TRBV27; d_gene: TRBD1; CDR3nt: TGTGCCAGCAGTACGACGACAGGGACATCCTACGAGCAGTACTTC; CDR3aa: CASSTTTGTSYEQYF
j_gene: TRBJ1-2; abundance: .; v_gene: TRBV7-9; d_gene: .; CDR3nt: TGTGCCAGCAGCAAGGGGGTTCGAACAGACTATGGCTACACCTTC; CDR3aa: CASSKGVRTDYGYTF
j_gene: TRBJ1-1; abundance: .; v_gene: TRBV6-1; d_gene: .; CDR3nt: TGTGCCAGCAGTGACCGGGGGGGGGTTATAGCTGAAGCTTTCTTT; CDR3aa: CASSDRGGVIAEAFF
j_gene: TRBJ2-2; abundance: .; v_gene: TRBV28; d_gene: TRBD2; CDR3nt: TGTGCCAGCAGTCCACCAAAGAGACTAGCAGTGTCCGGGGAGCTGTTTTTT; CDR3aa: CASSPPKRLAVSGELFF
j_gene: TRBJ1-5; abundance: .; v_gene: TRBV18; d_gene: .; CDR3nt: TGTGCCAGCGCTACCGGGCAGGGGAGCAATCAGCCCCAGCATTTT; CDR3aa: CASATGQGSNQPQHF
j_gene: TRBJ1-3; abundance: few; v_gene: TRBV5-1; d_gene: .; CDR3nt: TGCGCCAGCAGGTCCTCGCAGGGGCCCTCTGGAAACACCATATATTTT; CDR3aa: CASRSSQGPSGNTIYF
j_gene: TRBJ2-3; abundance: .; v_gene: TRBV5-1; d_gene: .; CDR3nt: TGCGCCAGCAGCTTGGGCAGGGATCGTGGAGATACGCAGTATTTT; CDR3aa: CASSLGRDRGDTQYF
j_gene: TRBJ2-1; abundance: .; v_gene: TRBV28; d_gene: .; CDR3nt: TGTGCCACCAAATACGGGGGATCCTACAATGAGCAGTTCTTC; CDR3aa: CATKYGGSYNEQFF
j_gene: TRBJ1-1; abundance: .; v_gene: TRBV6-5; d_gene: .; CDR3nt: TGTGCCAGCAGTTACGGACATTCGAACAGGGAAGCTTTCTTT; CDR3aa: CASSYGHSNREAFF
j_gene: TRBJ1-2; abundance: .; v_gene: TRBV6-5; d_gene: TRBD1; CDR3nt: TGTGCCAGCTCTTCTCAGGGGGAGGCGCTGGGAGGCTACACCTTC; CDR3aa: CASSSQGEALGGYTF
j_gene: TRBJ1-1; abundance: .; v_gene: TRBV11-2; d_gene: .; CDR3nt: TGTGCCAGCAGCCCCGACCGGGACCTTGAAGCTTTCTTT; CDR3aa: CASSPDRDLEAFF
j_gene: TRBJ1-4; abundance: .; v_gene: TRBV10-1; d_gene: .; CDR3nt: TGCGCCAGCAGTGAGTCCGAAGACCGAGAAAAACTGTTTTTT; CDR3aa: CASSESEDREKLFF
j_gene: TRBJ1-1; abundance: few; v_gene: TRBV7-8; d_gene: .; CDR3nt: TGTGCCAGCAGCTTTCAGGGAGGAACTGAAGCTTTCTTT; CDR3aa: CASSFQGGTEAFF
j_gene: TRBJ1-1; abundance: .; v_gene: TRBV6-2/TRBV6-3; d_gene: .; CDR3nt: TGTGCCAGCAGTTCGCATGGGAGGTACACTGAAGCTTTCTTT; CDR3aa: CASSSHGRYTEAFF
j_gene: TRBJ2-1; abundance: .; v_gene: TRBV7-8; d_gene: TRBD2; CDR3nt: TGTGCCAGCAGCTTTCTTAATAGCGGGGGGTACAATGAGCAGTTCTTC; CDR3aa: CASSFLNSGGYNEQFF
j_gene: TRBJ2-3; abundance: .; v_gene: TRBV28; d_gene: TRBD2; CDR3nt: TGTGCCTCCGGTGGGCTAGCGGACACAGATACGCAGTATTTT; CDR3aa: CASGGLADTDTQYF
j_gene: TRBJ1-1; abundance: .; v_gene: TRBV19; d_gene: .; CDR3nt: TGTGCCAGTAGTATATCGGGACGGGGGAACACTGAAGCTTTCTTT; CDR3aa: CASSISGRGNTEAFF
j_gene: TRBJ1-6; abundance: .; v_gene: TRBV6-5; d_gene: .; CDR3nt: TGTGCCAGCAGTTACCAGGGGAGCTCCTATAATTCACCCCTCCACTTT; CDR3aa: CASSYQGSSYNSPLHF
j_gene: TRBJ1-5; abundance: .; v_gene: TRBV2; d_gene: .; CDR3nt: TGTGCCAGTAGGGAAATCAATCAGCCCCAGCATTTT; CDR3aa: CASREINQPQHF
j_gene: TRBJ2-3; abundance: .; v_gene: TRBV6-2/TRBV6-3; d_gene: .; CDR3nt: TGTGCCAGCAGTTTTCGCGGCCCAGATACGCAGTATTTT; CDR3aa: CASSFRGPDTQYF
j_gene: TRBJ1-1; abundance: few; v_gene: TRBV12-3/TRBV12-4; d_gene: TRBD1; CDR3nt: TGTGCCAGCATCCAACAGGGGGTAGGTGAAGCTTTCTTT; CDR3aa: CASIQQGVGEAFF
j_gene: TRBJ1-1; abundance: once; v_gene: TRBV10-3; d_gene: .; CDR3nt: TGTGCCATCAGTGGAGAGGGGCGGACTGAAGCTTTCTTT; CDR3aa: CAISGEGRTEAFF
j_gene: TRBJ1-2; abundance: .; v_gene: TRBV6-6; d_gene: TRBD1; CDR3nt: TGTGCCAGCAGTTACGAGGGACAGGGTTGGGGCTACACCTTC; CDR3aa: CASSYEGQGWGYTF
j_gene: TRBJ1-1; abundance: .; v_gene: TRBV3-1/TRBV3-2; d_gene: .; CDR3nt: TGTGCCAGCAGCCCGGGGGGCGCTGAAGCTTTCTTT; CDR3aa: CASSPGGAEAFF
j_gene: TRBJ1-1; abundance: .; v_gene: TRBV4-3; d_gene: .; CDR3nt: TGCGCCAGCAGCCACCGCTTCGTGGGGGTTACGACTGAAGCTTTCTTT; CDR3aa: CASSHRFVGVTTEAFF
j_gene: TRBJ1-2; abundance: .; v_gene: TRBV4-3; d_gene: TRBD1; CDR3nt: TGCGCCAGCAGCCAAGCCACAGGGGAGGGCTATGGCTACACCTTC; CDR3aa: CASSQATGEGYGYTF